The present TCR beta chain was sequenced within a study of a mutant IDH1 vaccine in newly diagnosed glioma. This clone was recorded a few times. Its specificity is not known. The time point denotes: week 11, during vaccination. The vaccine gave 300 ug of a 20-mer mutant IDH1 peptide subcutaneously per dose. The CDR3 sequence is 14 residues long. J lost 8 bases, V lost 5 bases, and 8 bases had no gene match. Per the germline V gene, CDR1 is MGHDK and CDR2 is SYGVNS. Assay used: immunoSEQ multiplex PCR; TCRdb lists only in-frame clones, some missing. The sample lists 110,000 or so clones, under 90% occurring once.

The V and J genes are TRBV25-1 and TRBJ1-4; 7 bases are shared with TRBD1. Sample: PBMCs, taken from a glioma patient whose treatment included an IDH1 peptide vaccine. The sequence was collected from a woman aged 50 to 60 with glioma. This CDR3 reads CASSRQGRGEKLFF. Here the CDR3 DNA reads TGTGCCAGCAGTCGACAGGGAAGAGGAGAAAAACTGTTTTTT.